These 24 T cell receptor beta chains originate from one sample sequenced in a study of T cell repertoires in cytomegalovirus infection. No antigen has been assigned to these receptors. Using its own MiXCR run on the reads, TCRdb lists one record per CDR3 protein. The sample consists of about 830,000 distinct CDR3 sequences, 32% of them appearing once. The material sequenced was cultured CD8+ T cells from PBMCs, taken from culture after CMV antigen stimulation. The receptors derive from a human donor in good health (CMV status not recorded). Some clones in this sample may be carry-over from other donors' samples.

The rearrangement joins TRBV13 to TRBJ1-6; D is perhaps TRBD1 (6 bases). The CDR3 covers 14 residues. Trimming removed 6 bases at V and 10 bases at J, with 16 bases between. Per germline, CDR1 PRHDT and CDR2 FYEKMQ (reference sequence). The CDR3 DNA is TGTGCCAGCAGAGGACAGCGTAAAGGGTCACCCCTCCACTTT. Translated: CASRGQRKGSPLHF.

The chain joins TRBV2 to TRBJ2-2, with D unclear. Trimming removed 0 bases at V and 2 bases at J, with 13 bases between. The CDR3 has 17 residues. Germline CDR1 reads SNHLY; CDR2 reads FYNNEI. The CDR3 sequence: CASSEAVGQPNTGELFF. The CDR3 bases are TGTGCCAGCAGTGAAGCGGTAGGGCAGCCAAACACCGGGGAGCTGTTTTTT.

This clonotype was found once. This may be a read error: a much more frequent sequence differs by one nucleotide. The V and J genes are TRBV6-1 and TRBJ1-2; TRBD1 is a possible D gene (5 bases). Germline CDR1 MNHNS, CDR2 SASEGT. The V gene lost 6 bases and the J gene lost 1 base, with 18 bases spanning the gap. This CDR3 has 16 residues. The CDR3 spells CASRTWARQNNYGYTF. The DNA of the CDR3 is TGTGCCAGCAGGACCTGGGCGAGACAGAATAACTATGGCTACACCTTC.

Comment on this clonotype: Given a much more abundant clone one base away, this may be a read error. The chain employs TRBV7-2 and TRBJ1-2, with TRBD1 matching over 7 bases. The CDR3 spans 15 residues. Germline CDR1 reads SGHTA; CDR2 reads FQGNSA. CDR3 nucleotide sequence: TGTGTCAGCAGCTTAGGATACGACAGGGACTATGGCTACACCTTC. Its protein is CVSSLGYDRDYGYTF.

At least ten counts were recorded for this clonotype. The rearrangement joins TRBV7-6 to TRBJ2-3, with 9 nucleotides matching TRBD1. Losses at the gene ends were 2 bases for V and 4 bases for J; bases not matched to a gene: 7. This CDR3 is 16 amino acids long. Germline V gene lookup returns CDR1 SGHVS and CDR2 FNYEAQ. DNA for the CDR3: TGTGCCAGCAGCTTATCGGGACAGGGAGGAGCAGATACGCAGTATTTT. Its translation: CASSLSGQGGADTQYF. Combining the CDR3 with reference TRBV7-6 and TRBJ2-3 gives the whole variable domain GAGVSQSPRYKVTKRGQDVALRCDPISGHVSLYWYRQALGQGPEFLTYFNYEAQQDKSGLPNDRFSAERPEGSISTLTIQRTEQRDSAMYRCASSLSGQGGADTQYFGPGTRLTVL.

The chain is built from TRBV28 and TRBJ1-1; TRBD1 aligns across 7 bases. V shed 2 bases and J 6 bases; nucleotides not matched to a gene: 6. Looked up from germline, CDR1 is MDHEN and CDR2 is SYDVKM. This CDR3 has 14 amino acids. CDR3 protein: CASSLVRGAPEAFF. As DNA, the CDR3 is TGTGCCAGCAGTTTAGTCAGGGGGGCCCCTGAAGCTTTCTTT.

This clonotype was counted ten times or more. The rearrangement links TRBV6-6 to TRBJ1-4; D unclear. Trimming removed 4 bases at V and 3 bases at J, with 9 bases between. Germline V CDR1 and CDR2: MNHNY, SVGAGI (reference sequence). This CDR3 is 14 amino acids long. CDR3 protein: CASSSDGPNEKLFF. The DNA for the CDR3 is TGTGCCAGCAGTTCGGACGGACCTAATGAAAAACTGTTTTTT.

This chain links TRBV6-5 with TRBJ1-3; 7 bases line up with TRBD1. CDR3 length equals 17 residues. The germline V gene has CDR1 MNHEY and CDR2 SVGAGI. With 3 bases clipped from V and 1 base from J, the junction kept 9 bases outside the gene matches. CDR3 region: CASSYEPRGGSGNTIYF. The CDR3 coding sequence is TGTGCCAGCAGTTATGAACCCAGGGGGGGGTCTGGAAACACCATATATTTT.

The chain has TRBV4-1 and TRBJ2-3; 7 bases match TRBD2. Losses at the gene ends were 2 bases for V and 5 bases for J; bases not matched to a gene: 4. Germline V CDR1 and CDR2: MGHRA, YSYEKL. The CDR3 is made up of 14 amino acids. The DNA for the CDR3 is TGCGCCAGCAGCCAAACCAGCGGGGTAGATACGCAGTATTTT. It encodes CASSQTSGVDTQYF.

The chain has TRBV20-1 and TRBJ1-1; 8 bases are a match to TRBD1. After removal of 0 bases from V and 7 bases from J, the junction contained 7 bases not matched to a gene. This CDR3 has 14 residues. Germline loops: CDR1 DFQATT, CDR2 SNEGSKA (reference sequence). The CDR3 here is CSARDRGREGEAFF. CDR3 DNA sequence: TGCAGTGCTAGAGACAGGGGGCGCGAAGGTGAAGCTTTCTTT.

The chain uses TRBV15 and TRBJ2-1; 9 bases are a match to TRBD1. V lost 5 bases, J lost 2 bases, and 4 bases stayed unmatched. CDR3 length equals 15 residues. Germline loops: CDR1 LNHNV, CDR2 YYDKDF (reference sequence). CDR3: CATSPRTGAYNEQFF. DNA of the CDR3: TGTGCCACCAGCCCCCGGACAGGGGCCTACAATGAGCAGTTCTTC.

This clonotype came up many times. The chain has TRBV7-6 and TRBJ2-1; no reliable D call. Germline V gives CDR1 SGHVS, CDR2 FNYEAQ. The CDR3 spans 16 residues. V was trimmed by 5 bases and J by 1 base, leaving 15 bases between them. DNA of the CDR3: TGTGCCAGCAGCCCCGGAAGGGCCCCTTCCTACAATGAGCAGTTCTTC. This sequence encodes CASSPGRAPSYNEQFF.

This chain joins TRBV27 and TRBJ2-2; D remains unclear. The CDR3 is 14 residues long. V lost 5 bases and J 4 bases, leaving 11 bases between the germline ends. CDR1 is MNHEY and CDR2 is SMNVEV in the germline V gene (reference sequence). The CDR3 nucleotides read TGTGCCAGCAGTCCGAAAAGGGTCACCGGGGAGCTGTTTTTT. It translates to CASSPKRVTGELFF.

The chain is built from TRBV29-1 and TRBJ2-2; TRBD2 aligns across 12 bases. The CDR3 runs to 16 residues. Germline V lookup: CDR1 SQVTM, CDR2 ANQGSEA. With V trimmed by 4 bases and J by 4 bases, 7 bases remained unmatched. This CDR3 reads CSVVLTSGGFTGELFF. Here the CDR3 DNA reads TGCAGCGTTGTTCTGACTAGCGGGGGTTTCACCGGGGAGCTGTTTTTT.

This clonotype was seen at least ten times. The CDR3 DNA reads TGTGCCAGCAGCTCTGGGAGGCTCCCGCTCACAGATACGCAGTATTTT. This translates into CASSSGRLPLTDTQYF. The chain has TRBV7-9 and TRBJ2-3; D possibly corresponds to TRBD2 (6 bases). From germline, CDR1 is SEHNR and CDR2 FQNEAQ (reference sequence). Trimming shortened V by 4 bases and J by 2 bases, and 16 bases separated the two germline ends. CDR3 length equals 16 residues.

The CDR3 coding sequence is TGTGCCAGCAGTGGCAGGGCTTATACTGAAGCTTTCTTT. Translation gives CASSGRAYTEAFF. The chain links TRBV6-2 or TRBV6-3 to TRBJ1-1, with D possibly being TRBD1 (5 bases). Germline CDR1 is MNHEY and CDR2 is SVGEGT. The CDR3 loop spans 13 amino acids. V was trimmed by 5 bases and J by 5 bases, leaving 12 bases between them.

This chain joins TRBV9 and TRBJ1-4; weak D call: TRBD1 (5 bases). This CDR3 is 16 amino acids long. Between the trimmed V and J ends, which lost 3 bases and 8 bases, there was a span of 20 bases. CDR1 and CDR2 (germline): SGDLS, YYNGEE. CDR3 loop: CASSGPPSRVREKLFF. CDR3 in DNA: TGTGCCAGCAGCGGCCCCCCCAGCAGGGTTCGGGAAAAACTGTTTTTT.

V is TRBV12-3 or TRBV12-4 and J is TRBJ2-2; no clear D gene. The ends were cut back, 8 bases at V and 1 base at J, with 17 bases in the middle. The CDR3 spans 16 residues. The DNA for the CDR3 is TGTGCCAGCTCCTCGGTGACGCCATTGAACACCGGGGAGCTGTTTTTT. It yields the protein CASSSVTPLNTGELFF.

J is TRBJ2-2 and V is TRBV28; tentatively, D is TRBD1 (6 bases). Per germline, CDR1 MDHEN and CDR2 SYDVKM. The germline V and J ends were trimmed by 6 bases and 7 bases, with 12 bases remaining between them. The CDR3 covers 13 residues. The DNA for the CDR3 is TGTGCCAGCAGAACAGGGCTGCACGGGGAGCTGTTTTTT. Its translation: CASRTGLHGELFF. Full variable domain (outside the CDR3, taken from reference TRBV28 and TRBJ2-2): DVKVTQSSRYLVKRTGEKVFLECVQDMDHENMFWYRQDPGLGLRLIYFSYDVKMKEKGDIPEGYSVSREKKERFSLILESASTNQTSMYLCASRTGLHGELFFGEGSRLTVL.

CDR3 nucleotide sequence: TGTGCCAGCACCAGTTTCGGCACAGATACGCAGTATTTT. It codes for CASTSFGTDTQYF. This sequence joins TRBV2 and TRBJ2-3, with D unclear. Per germline, CDR1 SNHLY and CDR2 FYNNEI. CDR3 length: 13 residues. The germline V and J ends were trimmed by 7 bases and 1 base, with 9 bases remaining between them.

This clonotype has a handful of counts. CDR3 sequence reads: CASTPRTLNTEAFF. The CDR3 nucleotides are TGTGCCAGTACCCCCCGGACGCTGAACACTGAAGCTTTCTTT. This chain connects TRBV19 to TRBJ1-1; D is ambiguous. V was clipped by 7 bases and J by 0 bases, with 12 bases between them. There are 14 residues in the CDR3. Germline-derived CDR1 and CDR2 are LNHDA and SQIVND (reference sequence).

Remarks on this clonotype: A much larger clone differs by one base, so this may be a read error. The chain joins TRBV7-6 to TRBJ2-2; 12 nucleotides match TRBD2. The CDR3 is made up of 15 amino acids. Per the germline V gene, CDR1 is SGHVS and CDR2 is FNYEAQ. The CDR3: CASSTSGGNTGEQFF. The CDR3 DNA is TGTGCCAGCAGCACTAGCGGGGGGAACACCGGGGAGCAGTTTTTT.

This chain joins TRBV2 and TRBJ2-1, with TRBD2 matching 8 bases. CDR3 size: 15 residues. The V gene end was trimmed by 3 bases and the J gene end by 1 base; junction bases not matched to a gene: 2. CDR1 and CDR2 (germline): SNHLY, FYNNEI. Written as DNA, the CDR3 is TGTGCCAGCAGTGACCCGGGGGGGTCCTACAATGAGCAGTTCTTC. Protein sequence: CASSDPGGSYNEQFF. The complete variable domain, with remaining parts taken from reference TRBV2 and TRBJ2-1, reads EPEVTQTPSHQVTQMGQEVILRCVPISNHLYFYWYRQILGQKVEFLVSFYNNEISEKSEIFDDQFSVERPDGSNFTLKIRSTKLEDSAMYFCASSDPGGSYNEQFFGPGTRLTVL.

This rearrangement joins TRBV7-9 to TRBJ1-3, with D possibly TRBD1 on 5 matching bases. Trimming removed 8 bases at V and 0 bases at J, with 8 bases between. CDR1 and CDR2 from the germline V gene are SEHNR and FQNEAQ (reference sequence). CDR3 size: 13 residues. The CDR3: CASSGNSGNTIYF. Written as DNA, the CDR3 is TGTGCCAGCTCAGGGAACTCTGGAAACACCATATATTTT. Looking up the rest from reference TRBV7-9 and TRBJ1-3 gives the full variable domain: DTGVSQNPRHKITKRGQNVTFRCDPISEHNRLYWYRQTLGQGPEFLTYFQNEAQLEKSRLLSDRFSAERPKGSFSTLEIQRTEQGDSAMYLCASSGNSGNTIYFGEGSWLTVV.